These T cell receptor beta chains were read from a single sample in a study of Ad26.COV2.S vaccination and SARS-CoV-2 variants. The data were produced by immunoSEQ multiplex PCR, yet TCRdb's version contains in-frame clones alone and is incomplete. The sample contains around 500,000 clones, roughly nine tenths of which appear only once. Sequencing used peripheral blood, obtained in a trial of Ad26.COV2.S vaccine versus placebo. These receptors were collected from a person between 18 and 60 years old who received the Ad26.COV2.S COVID-19 vaccine or a placebo. CDR3s include the opening cysteine and the closing phenylalanine or tryptophan. Each record gives: J gene, clone size, D gene, V gene, CDR3 DNA, CDR3 protein. A D gene is named only where the DNA matches it firmly. Clone sizes are given selectively: once, few, many, or a class where the clone is expanded.

j_gene: TRBJ2-1; abundance: .; d_gene: TRBD2; v_gene: TRBV7-2; CDR3nt: TGTGCCAGCAGCTTAGTAGCGGGGCTAGCGGGGGGGAATGAGCAGTTCTTC; CDR3aa: CASSLVAGLAGGNEQFF
j_gene: TRBJ2-2; abundance: .; d_gene: .; v_gene: TRBV7-9; CDR3nt: TGTGCCAGCAGCTACTCCGGGACGCTGCGGTTCCCCGGGGAGCTGTTTTTT; CDR3aa: CASSYSGTLRFPGELFF
j_gene: TRBJ1-5; abundance: .; d_gene: TRBD1; v_gene: TRBV2; CDR3nt: TGTGCCAGCAGTTTGGGACAGATCAATCAGCCCCAGCATTTT; CDR3aa: CASSLGQINQPQHF
j_gene: TRBJ2-1; abundance: .; d_gene: TRBD2; v_gene: TRBV5-1; CDR3nt: TGCGCCAGCAGCTTAACCCTAGCGGGAGCAAATGAGCAGTTCTTC; CDR3aa: CASSLTLAGANEQFF
j_gene: TRBJ2-1; abundance: .; d_gene: TRBD2; v_gene: TRBV5-1; CDR3nt: TGCGCCAGCAGCCTAGCGGGAGGGCAGAACAATGAGCAGTTCTTC; CDR3aa: CASSLAGGQNNEQFF
j_gene: TRBJ1-6; abundance: .; d_gene: .; v_gene: TRBV19; CDR3nt: TGTGCCAGTAGTACCGTCGGGGCCGTTAATTCACCCCTCCACTTT; CDR3aa: CASSTVGAVNSPLHF
j_gene: TRBJ2-7; abundance: .; d_gene: TRBD2; v_gene: TRBV15; CDR3nt: TGTGCCACCAGCAGATCGGGGGGAACCTACGAGCAGTACTTC; CDR3aa: CATSRSGGTYEQYF
j_gene: TRBJ1-2; abundance: .; d_gene: TRBD1; v_gene: TRBV30; CDR3nt: TGTGCCTGGAGCGCCGGGACAGGGGGCGTAAGCCTTGGCTACACCTTC; CDR3aa: CAWSAGTGGVSLGYTF
j_gene: TRBJ1-2; abundance: .; d_gene: .; v_gene: TRBV29-1; CDR3nt: TGCAGCGTTCAGGGGCCCGACTATGGCTACACCTTC; CDR3aa: CSVQGPDYGYTF
j_gene: TRBJ2-7; abundance: .; d_gene: .; v_gene: TRBV10-2; CDR3nt: TGCGCCAGCAGTGAGTGGGCAGGGGTCGACGAGCAGTACTTC; CDR3aa: CASSEWAGVDEQYF
j_gene: TRBJ2-7; abundance: .; d_gene: .; v_gene: TRBV3-1/TRBV3-2; CDR3nt: TGTGCCAGCAGCCAGGGGACATACTACGAGCAGTACTTC; CDR3aa: CASSQGTYYEQYF
j_gene: TRBJ1-2; abundance: .; d_gene: .; v_gene: TRBV7-2; CDR3nt: TGTGCCAGCAGCTTAGATGGGACGATAGGTGGCTATGGCTACACCTTC; CDR3aa: CASSLDGTIGGYGYTF
j_gene: TRBJ2-1; abundance: few; d_gene: .; v_gene: TRBV10-3; CDR3nt: TGTGCCATCTCCCCGGGCTCCTACAATGAGCAGTTCTTC; CDR3aa: CAISPGSYNEQFF
j_gene: TRBJ2-7; abundance: .; d_gene: .; v_gene: TRBV28; CDR3nt: TGTGCCAGCAGTTTAGGGCAGGAGTTTGGGAAGCAGTACTTC; CDR3aa: CASSLGQEFGKQYF
j_gene: TRBJ2-2; abundance: .; d_gene: .; v_gene: TRBV28; CDR3nt: TGTGCCAGCAGTTTACTTCAGTCGGACACCGGGGAGCTGTTTTTT; CDR3aa: CASSLLQSDTGELFF
j_gene: TRBJ2-1; abundance: .; d_gene: TRBD1; v_gene: TRBV29-1; CDR3nt: TGCAGCGTACACCGGGACAGATACAATGAGCAGTTCTTC; CDR3aa: CSVHRDRYNEQFF
j_gene: TRBJ1-6; abundance: few; d_gene: TRBD1; v_gene: TRBV2; CDR3nt: TGTGCCAGCAGTGAAGAGACAGGGCTTTCGGATTCACCCCTCCACTTT; CDR3aa: CASSEETGLSDSPLHF
j_gene: TRBJ1-4; abundance: .; d_gene: .; v_gene: TRBV2; CDR3nt: TGTGCCAGCGGCCGGCGGACTAATGAAAAACTGTTTTTT; CDR3aa: CASGRRTNEKLFF
j_gene: TRBJ2-7; abundance: .; d_gene: .; v_gene: TRBV18; CDR3nt: TGTGCCAGCTCGCCGACCAGGAACACCTACGAGCAGTACTTC; CDR3aa: CASSPTRNTYEQYF
j_gene: TRBJ2-5; abundance: .; d_gene: .; v_gene: TRBV20-1; CDR3nt: TGCAGTGCGAGACGACAAGGGCCCCAGTACTTC; CDR3aa: CSARRQGPQYF
j_gene: TRBJ1-5; abundance: .; d_gene: TRBD1; v_gene: TRBV18; CDR3nt: TGTGCCAGCTCACCAACAGCGGCAGGGGGAGATCAGCCCCAGCATTTT; CDR3aa: CASSPTAAGGDQPQHF
j_gene: TRBJ1-2; abundance: .; d_gene: .; v_gene: TRBV5-1; CDR3nt: TGCGCCAGCAGCAGAGGGGAGTTAGGAGGCTACACCTTC; CDR3aa: CASSRGELGGYTF